This T cell receptor (beta chain) was captured by sequencing in a study of Ad26.COV2.S vaccination and SARS-CoV-2 variants. About the research overall: It was the COV1001 Ad26.COV2.S trial arm that included the donor. By the intramuscular route, Ad26.COV2.S was given once, or twice 56 days apart. Study results and caveats: There was reportedly substantial breadth in spike-specific CD8+ and CD4+ T cell responses after vaccination. Similar non-spike TCR breadth was observed in recipients of vaccine and of placebo.

The treatment was: roughly 18 received Ad26.COV2.S at low or high dose, single or two shots; about 5 received placebo; per-sample allocation not given. Samples analyzed were those drawn on day 63 after the first vaccine or placebo injection. Worth noting for this clone: The antigen remains undetermined.

V gave up 3 bases and J gave up 1 base, with 15 bases separating them. The length of the CDR3 is 16 residues. CDR1 is LNHNV, CDR2 YYDKDF, per germline (reference sequence). Sequenced by immunoSEQ multiplex PCR; TCRdb stores in-frame clones only, minus some. The sample lists hundreds of thousands of clones, over 75% seen once, with about 3.1% in the top ten. The sequencing here drew on peripheral blood, taken in a trial of Ad26.COV2.S vaccine versus placebo. The chain uses TRBV15 and TRBJ1-2; TRBD1 is a possible D gene (6 bases). The receptor's source is a person aged 18 to 65 who received the Ad26.COV2.S COVID-19 vaccine or a placebo. The CDR3 reads CATSSWSGHLNYGYTF. In DNA, the CDR3 is TGTGCCACCAGCAGTTGGTCGGGACACCTTAACTATGGCTACACCTTC.